The clone carrying this T cell receptor (beta chain) rates as medium-sized. Its antigen is unknown. Using approximately 14 ng of total RNA, TCR libraries were made with the QIAseq Immune Repertoire TCR panel. Via MiXCR, TCRdb re-called the reads, giving one row per CDR3 protein. Of around 1,100 distinct CDR3 sequences listed, 9.8% are singletons. From live CD3+CD8+TCRalphabeta+ cells, four PD-1 and/or TIGIT subsets were sorted. Germline V gene data show CDR1 as MNHNS and CDR2 as SASEGT. V was trimmed by 11 bases and J by 0 bases, leaving 16 bases between them. This CDR3 spans 14 amino acids. The sample comes from a study of circulating CD8 cells and anti-PD-1 response in melanoma. Turning to the study itself: Every 2 weeks, patients got 3 mg/kg nivolumab intravenously. About 55% of the 13 melanoma patients received first-line anti-PD-1 therapy.

Notes on the study in general: Diversity ranked highest in DNEG and lowest in TIGIT subsets. Subset repertoires were largely private at M1, with under 7.5% shared.

This sequence joins TRBV6-1 and TRBJ2-5, with D maybe TRBD1 (6 bases). This sample comprised CD8+ T cells from PBMCs, obtained at baseline or after one month of anti-PD-1 therapy (not recorded which). This receptor was identified in a human donor with melanoma. CDR3 sequence (DNA): TGTGCCGCCTGCCCAGGGGTCAACCAAGAGACCCAGTACTTC. Translated, it gives CAACPGVNQETQYF.